The sequence of this T cell receptor (beta chain) was determined in a study of T cells in Graves' hyperthyroidism and ophthalmopathy. Study-wide results and limits: A model of 13 V-J features distinguished ophthalmopathy from stable hyperthyroidism.

Concerning this clonotype: Its antigen is unidentified.

RNA transcripts served as the template for amplifying TCR beta CDR3 regions. First-round RT-PCR of the TCR CDR3 relied on the HTBI primer set. Each CDR3 protein is one row after TCRdb ran MiXCR on the multiplex PCR reads. The sample lists about 300,000 distinct CDR3 sequences, around a fifth occurring once. The CDR3 is 12 amino acids. The V gene's germline CDR1 is MDHEN and CDR2 SYDVKM. Between the trimmed V and J ends, which lost 3 bases and 9 bases, there was a span of 10 bases. The receptor's source is a middle-aged man with Graves' ophthalmopathy. The sample consisted of blood. The V gene is TRBV28, the J gene TRBJ2-3, with D possibly TRBD1 on 6 matching bases. CDR3 amino acids: CASSFRDTTQYF. In nucleotides, the CDR3 is TGTGCCAGCAGTTTCCGGGACACAACGCAGTATTTT.